This T cell receptor beta chain emerged from a study of cytomegalovirus exposure and HLA in healthy donors. Study outcomes and limitations: In vitro assays verified that three CMV-associated chains recognized CMV antigens specifically.

Primers included in the PCR were 60 Vbeta and 13 Jbeta primers. Sequenced by immunoSEQ multiplex PCR; TCRdb stores in-frame clones only, minus some. In the table there are 130,000 to 150,000 clones, 80% to 85% of which are singletons. The CDR3 has 13 amino acids. Trimming removed 0 bases at V and 4 bases at J, with 6 bases between. Looked up from germline, CDR1 is WSHSY and CDR2 is SAAADI. As concerns this clone: Antigen: not known.

J is TRBJ1-2 and V is TRBV10-2; no definite D call. The receptor comes from a woman aged 30 to 39 in good health and CMV-seronegative. The material sequenced was PBMCs. The CDR3 region is CASSESAGYGYTF. The CDR3 nucleotides read TGCGCCAGCAGTGAGTCCGCAGGCTATGGCTACACCTTC.